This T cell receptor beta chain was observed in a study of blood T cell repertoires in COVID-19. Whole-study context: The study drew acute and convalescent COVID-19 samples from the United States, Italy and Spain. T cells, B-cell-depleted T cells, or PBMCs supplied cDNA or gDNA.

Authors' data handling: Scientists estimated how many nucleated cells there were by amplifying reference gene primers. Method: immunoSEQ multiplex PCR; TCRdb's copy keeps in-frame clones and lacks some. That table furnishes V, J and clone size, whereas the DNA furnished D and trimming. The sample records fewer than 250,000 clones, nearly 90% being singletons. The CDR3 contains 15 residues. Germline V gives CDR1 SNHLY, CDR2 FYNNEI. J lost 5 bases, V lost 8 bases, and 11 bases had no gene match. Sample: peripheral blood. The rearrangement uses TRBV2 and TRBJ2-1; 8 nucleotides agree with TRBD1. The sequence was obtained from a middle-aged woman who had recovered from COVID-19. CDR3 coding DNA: TGTGCCAGCGGGTACCGGGACAGGACAAACAATGAGCAGTTCTTC. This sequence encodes CASGYRDRTNNEQFF.